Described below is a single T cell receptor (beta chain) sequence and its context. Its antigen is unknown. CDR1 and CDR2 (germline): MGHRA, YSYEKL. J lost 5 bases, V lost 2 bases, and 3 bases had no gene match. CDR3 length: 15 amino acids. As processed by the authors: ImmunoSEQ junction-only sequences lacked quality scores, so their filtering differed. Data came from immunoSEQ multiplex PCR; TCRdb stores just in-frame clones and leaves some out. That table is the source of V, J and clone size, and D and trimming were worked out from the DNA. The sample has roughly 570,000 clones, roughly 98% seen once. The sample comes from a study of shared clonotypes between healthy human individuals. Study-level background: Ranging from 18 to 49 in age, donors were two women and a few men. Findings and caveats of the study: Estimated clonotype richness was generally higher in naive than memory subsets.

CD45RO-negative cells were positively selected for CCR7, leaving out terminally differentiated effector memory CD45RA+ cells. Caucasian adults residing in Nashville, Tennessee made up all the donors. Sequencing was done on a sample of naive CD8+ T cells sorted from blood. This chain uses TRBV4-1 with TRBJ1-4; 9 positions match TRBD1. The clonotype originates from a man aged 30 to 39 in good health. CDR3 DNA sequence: TGCGCCAGCAGCCAAAACAGGGGGCCGAATGAAAAACTGTTTTTT. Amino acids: CASSQNRGPNEKLFF.